These T cell receptor beta chains were read from a single sample in a study of PD-1 blockade in classical Hodgkin lymphoma. The assay was immunoSEQ multiplex PCR, and TCRdb's table has in-frame clones only and misses some. The sample includes roughly 30,000 clones, around 85% of them seen just once. This sample comprised peripheral blood mononuclear cells (PBMCs), obtained before the fourth cycle of nivolumab. These receptor sequences come from a human donor with classical Hodgkin lymphoma. Both conserved end residues are part of each CDR3. A D gene is named only where the DNA matches it firmly. Clone size is shown for a subset of rows, as once, few, many or a class of expanded clone.

d_call	v_call	j_call	clone_size	cdr3_aa	cdr3_nt
NA	TRBV25-1	TRBJ1-1	medium-sized	CASSEGGSNTEAFF	TGTGCCAGCAGTGAAGGGGGGAGTAACACTGAAGCTTTCTTT
NA	TRBV7-9	TRBJ1-1	NA	CASSSTGLGTEAFF	TGTGCCAGCAGCTCCACAGGGTTGGGCACTGAAGCTTTCTTT
NA	TRBV28	TRBJ1-1	NA	CASSPTGTKVNTEAFF	TGTGCCAGCAGTCCCACCGGGACAAAGGTGAACACTGAAGCTTTCTTT
NA	TRBV5-1	TRBJ1-1	NA	CASSLMPRVGGTEAFF	TGCGCCAGCAGCTTGATGCCAAGGGTCGGGGGCACTGAAGCTTTCTTT
NA	TRBV30	TRBJ1-2	NA	CAWSVPGRGGYTF	TGTGCCTGGAGTGTACCAGGCAGGGGTGGCTACACCTTC
TRBD1	TRBV2	TRBJ1-2	NA	CASNEQGGIYGYTF	TGTGCCAGCAACGAGCAGGGGGGCATATATGGCTACACCTTC
NA	TRBV7-8	TRBJ1-2	NA	CASSLGRRRGYGYTF	TGTGCCAGCAGCTTAGGTCGCCGCAGGGGCTATGGCTACACCTTC
NA	TRBV7-8	TRBJ1-1	NA	CASLPWGGHTEAFF	TGTGCCAGCCTTCCGTGGGGGGGTCACACTGAAGCTTTCTTT
NA	TRBV23-1	TRBJ2-1	NA	CASGLGGYEQFF	TGCGCCAGCGGTCTTGGGGGCTATGAGCAGTTCTTC
NA	TRBV7-3	TRBJ2-5	NA	CASSPVGSGQETQYF	TGTGCCAGCAGCCCCGTTGGTAGCGGACAAGAGACCCAGTACTTC
TRBD1	TRBV6-1	TRBJ2-2	few	CASSSGTDTGELFF	TGTGCCAGCAGTTCCGGGACAGACACCGGGGAGCTGTTTTTT
NA	TRBV9	TRBJ2-4	once	CASSAGQSPIQYF	TGTGCCAGCAGCGCAGGACAGTCTCCCATTCAGTACTTC
TRBD1	TRBV28	TRBJ1-2	NA	CASSSGTGHYGYTF	TGTGCCAGCAGTTCAGGGACAGGCCACTATGGCTACACCTTC
NA	TRBV5-1	TRBJ2-1	NA	CASSLQGGTDEQFF	TGCGCCAGCAGCTTGCAGGGGGGTACAGATGAGCAGTTCTTC
NA	TRBV11-3	TRBJ2-2	NA	CASSFGQVNTGELFF	TGTGCCAGCAGCTTCGGGCAGGTGAACACCGGGGAGCTGTTTTTT
NA	TRBV2	TRBJ1-1	NA	CASSDLSPEAFF	TGTGCCAGCAGTGACCTATCCCCTGAAGCTTTCTTT
TRBD1	TRBV5-1	TRBJ1-4	once	CASSLGGQRHEKLFF	TGCGCCAGCAGCTTGGGGGGACAGCGCCATGAAAAACTGTTTTTT
NA	TRBV19	TRBJ1-1	NA	CASSAQLNTEAFF	TGTGCCAGTAGTGCACAATTGAACACTGAAGCTTTCTTT
NA	TRBV5-4	TRBJ1-2	NA	CASSSFYYGYTF	TGTGCCAGCAGCTCCTTTTACTATGGCTACACCTTC
TRBD2	TRBV18	TRBJ2-1	NA	CASVPGLAGSEQFF	TGTGCCAGCGTTCCCGGACTAGCGGGTTCTGAGCAGTTCTTC
TRBD1	TRBV4-3	TRBJ1-1	NA	CASSQWRGRTEAFF	TGCGCCAGCAGCCAGTGGAGGGGGCGGACTGAAGCTTTCTTT
NA	TRBV9	TRBJ2-2	medium-sized	CASSVEDWGELFF	TGTGCCAGCAGCGTAGAAGATTGGGGGGAGCTGTTTTTT
TRBD1	TRBV7-6	TRBJ1-5	NA	CASSLDRGQPQHF	TGTGCCAGCAGCCTGGACAGGGGACAGCCCCAGCATTTT
NA	TRBV30	TRBJ1-2	NA	CAWSVWDGHGYTF	TGTGCCTGGAGTGTATGGGACGGCCATGGCTACACCTTC
NA	TRBV28	TRBJ2-5	NA	CASSLREVETQYF	TGTGCCAGCAGTTTAAGGGAGGTAGAGACCCAGTACTTC
NA	TRBV9	TRBJ1-5	NA	CASSVGENQPQHF	TGTGCCAGCAGCGTAGGAGAGAATCAGCCCCAGCATTTT
TRBD1	TRBV7-9	TRBJ1-1	NA	CASSRQGKGTEAFF	TGTGCCAGCAGCAGACAGGGGAAGGGGACTGAAGCTTTCTTT
NA	TRBV5-6	TRBJ1-5	few	CASSLRLLNQPQHF	TGTGCCAGCAGCTTGCGGTTGCTCAATCAGCCCCAGCATTTT
NA	TRBV2	TRBJ1-5	NA	CASSEGGDSNQPQHF	TGTGCCAGCAGTGAAGGGGGGGACAGCAATCAGCCCCAGCATTTT
TRBD1	TRBV27	TRBJ1-4	NA	CASSRQGFGNEKLFF	TGTGCCAGCAGTAGACAGGGATTCGGGAATGAAAAACTGTTTTTT
TRBD1	TRBV5-1	TRBJ2-2	NA	CASSLDGLGQGIAGELFF	TGCGCCAGCAGCTTGGACGGCCTAGGACAGGGTATCGCCGGGGAGCTGTTTTTT
NA	TRBV19	TRBJ2-1	NA	CASSYGTDYNEQFF	TGTGCCAGTAGTTACGGGACTGACTACAATGAGCAGTTCTTC
TRBD2	TRBV7-3	TRBJ2-1	once	CASSLTGTSNEQFF	TGTGCCAGCAGCTTGACCGGGACTAGCAATGAGCAGTTCTTC
NA	TRBV5-4	TRBJ2-5	NA	CAYSKGGALGETQYF	TGTGCCTACTCGAAGGGGGGCGCATTAGGAGAGACCCAGTACTTC
TRBD1	TRBV5-4	TRBJ2-3	once	CASSLGTGAFTDTQYF	TGTGCCAGCAGCTTGGGGACAGGGGCCTTCACAGATACGCAGTATTTT
NA	TRBV7-2	TRBJ1-5	NA	CASSLTPINQPQHF	TGTGCCAGCAGCTTAACACCGATCAATCAGCCCCAGCATTTT
NA	TRBV7-2	TRBJ2-7	NA	CASSSVLSSYEQYF	TGTGCCAGCAGCTCCGTCCTCAGCTCCTACGAGCAGTACTTC
TRBD1	TRBV28	TRBJ1-5	NA	CASSRGSNQPQHF	TGTGCCAGCAGCAGGGGGAGCAATCAGCCCCAGCATTTT
NA	TRBV7-2	TRBJ1-1	NA	CASSREFRAFF	TGTGCCAGCAGCCGGGAGTTTAGAGCTTTCTTT
NA	TRBV11-2	TRBJ2-1	NA	CASRPTPSSYNEQFF	TGTGCCAGCAGACCAACTCCAAGCTCCTACAATGAGCAGTTCTTC
NA	TRBV7-8	TRBJ2-1	NA	CASSTSVRYNEQFF	TGTGCCAGCAGCACATCGGTTAGGTACAATGAGCAGTTCTTC
NA	TRBV4-3	TRBJ1-2	NA	CASSQDLWGANGYTF	TGCGCCAGCAGCCAAGATCTATGGGGGGCGAATGGCTACACCTTC
NA	TRBV7-8	TRBJ1-5	NA	CASSSRTSNQPQHF	TGTGCCAGCAGCTCTAGGACATCGAATCAGCCCCAGCATTTT
NA	TRBV19	TRBJ2-4	few	CASSIVALAKNIQYF	TGTGCCAGTAGTATAGTAGCACTAGCCAAAAACATTCAGTACTTC
NA	TRBV5-1	TRBJ2-7	NA	CASSLPNSYEQYF	TGCGCCAGCAGCTTACCAAACTCCTACGAGCAGTACTTC
TRBD2	TRBV30	TRBJ2-1	NA	CAWNWGSSGGDNEQFF	TGTGCCTGGAACTGGGGGTCTAGCGGGGGTGACAATGAGCAGTTCTTC
NA	TRBV5-6	TRBJ1-3	once	CASSLAAVNTIYF	TGTGCCAGCAGCTTGGCTGCCGTGAACACCATATATTTT
NA	TRBV9	TRBJ1-6	NA	CASSATGTYNSLLHF	TGTGCCAGCAGCGCTACCGGGACCTATAATTCACTCCTCCACTTT
TRBD1	TRBV11-2	TRBJ1-4	once	CASSSRRTGGVKLFF	TGTGCCAGCAGCTCCCGCAGGACAGGGGGCGTAAAACTGTTTTTT
NA	TRBV19	TRBJ1-3	NA	CASSGTRGNTIYF	TGTGCCAGTAGTGGGACGCGGGGAAACACCATATATTTT
TRBD2	TRBV27	TRBJ2-2	NA	CASSLVAGVRGELFF	TGTGCCAGCAGTTTAGTAGCGGGAGTAAGGGGGGAGCTGTTTTTT
NA	TRBV7-9	TRBJ2-1	NA	CASSLQGIGNEQFF	TGTGCCAGCAGCTTACAGGGGATCGGCAATGAGCAGTTCTTC
NA	TRBV7-2	TRBJ2-2	once	CASGRAGAGTGELFF	TGTGCCAGTGGGCGTGCTGGCGCCGGCACCGGGGAGCTGTTTTTT
TRBD1	TRBV14	TRBJ1-4	NA	CASRNRGPNEKLFF	TGTGCCAGCAGAAACAGGGGACCCAATGAAAAACTGTTTTTT